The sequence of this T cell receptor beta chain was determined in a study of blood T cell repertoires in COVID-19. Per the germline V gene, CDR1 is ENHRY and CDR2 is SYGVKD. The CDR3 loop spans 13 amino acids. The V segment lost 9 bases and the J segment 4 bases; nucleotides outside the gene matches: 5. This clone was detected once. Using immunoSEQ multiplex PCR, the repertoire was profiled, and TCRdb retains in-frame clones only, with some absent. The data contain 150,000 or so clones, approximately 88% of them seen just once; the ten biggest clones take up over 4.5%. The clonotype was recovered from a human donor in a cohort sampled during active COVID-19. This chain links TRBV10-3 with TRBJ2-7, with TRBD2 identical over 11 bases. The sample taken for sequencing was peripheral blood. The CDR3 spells CAMSSGGAYEQYF. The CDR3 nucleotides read TGTGCCATGAGTAGCGGGGGGGCTTACGAGCAGTACTTC.